The source of this T cell receptor (beta chain) is a study of blood T cell repertoires in COVID-19. Study details: T cells, B-cell-depleted T cells, or PBMCs supplied cDNA or gDNA.

This clone was found once. Per the germline V gene, CDR1 is SGDLS and CDR2 is YYNGEE. The V and J ends lost 3 bases and 7 bases, in that order; junction bases with no gene match: 13. The CDR3 covers 16 residues. Assay used: immunoSEQ multiplex PCR; TCRdb lists only in-frame clones, some missing. This sample has over 200,000 clones, with 75% to 90% found just once. Material for sequencing was peripheral blood. The chain employs TRBV9 and TRBJ1-5; TRBD1 agrees at 7 bases. The clonotype comes from a woman aged 40 to 50 with acute or convalescent COVID-19. CDR3: CASSAGGQSGQQPQHF. In DNA, the CDR3 is TGTGCCAGCAGCGCTGGGGGACAGTCTGGTCAACAGCCCCAGCATTTT.